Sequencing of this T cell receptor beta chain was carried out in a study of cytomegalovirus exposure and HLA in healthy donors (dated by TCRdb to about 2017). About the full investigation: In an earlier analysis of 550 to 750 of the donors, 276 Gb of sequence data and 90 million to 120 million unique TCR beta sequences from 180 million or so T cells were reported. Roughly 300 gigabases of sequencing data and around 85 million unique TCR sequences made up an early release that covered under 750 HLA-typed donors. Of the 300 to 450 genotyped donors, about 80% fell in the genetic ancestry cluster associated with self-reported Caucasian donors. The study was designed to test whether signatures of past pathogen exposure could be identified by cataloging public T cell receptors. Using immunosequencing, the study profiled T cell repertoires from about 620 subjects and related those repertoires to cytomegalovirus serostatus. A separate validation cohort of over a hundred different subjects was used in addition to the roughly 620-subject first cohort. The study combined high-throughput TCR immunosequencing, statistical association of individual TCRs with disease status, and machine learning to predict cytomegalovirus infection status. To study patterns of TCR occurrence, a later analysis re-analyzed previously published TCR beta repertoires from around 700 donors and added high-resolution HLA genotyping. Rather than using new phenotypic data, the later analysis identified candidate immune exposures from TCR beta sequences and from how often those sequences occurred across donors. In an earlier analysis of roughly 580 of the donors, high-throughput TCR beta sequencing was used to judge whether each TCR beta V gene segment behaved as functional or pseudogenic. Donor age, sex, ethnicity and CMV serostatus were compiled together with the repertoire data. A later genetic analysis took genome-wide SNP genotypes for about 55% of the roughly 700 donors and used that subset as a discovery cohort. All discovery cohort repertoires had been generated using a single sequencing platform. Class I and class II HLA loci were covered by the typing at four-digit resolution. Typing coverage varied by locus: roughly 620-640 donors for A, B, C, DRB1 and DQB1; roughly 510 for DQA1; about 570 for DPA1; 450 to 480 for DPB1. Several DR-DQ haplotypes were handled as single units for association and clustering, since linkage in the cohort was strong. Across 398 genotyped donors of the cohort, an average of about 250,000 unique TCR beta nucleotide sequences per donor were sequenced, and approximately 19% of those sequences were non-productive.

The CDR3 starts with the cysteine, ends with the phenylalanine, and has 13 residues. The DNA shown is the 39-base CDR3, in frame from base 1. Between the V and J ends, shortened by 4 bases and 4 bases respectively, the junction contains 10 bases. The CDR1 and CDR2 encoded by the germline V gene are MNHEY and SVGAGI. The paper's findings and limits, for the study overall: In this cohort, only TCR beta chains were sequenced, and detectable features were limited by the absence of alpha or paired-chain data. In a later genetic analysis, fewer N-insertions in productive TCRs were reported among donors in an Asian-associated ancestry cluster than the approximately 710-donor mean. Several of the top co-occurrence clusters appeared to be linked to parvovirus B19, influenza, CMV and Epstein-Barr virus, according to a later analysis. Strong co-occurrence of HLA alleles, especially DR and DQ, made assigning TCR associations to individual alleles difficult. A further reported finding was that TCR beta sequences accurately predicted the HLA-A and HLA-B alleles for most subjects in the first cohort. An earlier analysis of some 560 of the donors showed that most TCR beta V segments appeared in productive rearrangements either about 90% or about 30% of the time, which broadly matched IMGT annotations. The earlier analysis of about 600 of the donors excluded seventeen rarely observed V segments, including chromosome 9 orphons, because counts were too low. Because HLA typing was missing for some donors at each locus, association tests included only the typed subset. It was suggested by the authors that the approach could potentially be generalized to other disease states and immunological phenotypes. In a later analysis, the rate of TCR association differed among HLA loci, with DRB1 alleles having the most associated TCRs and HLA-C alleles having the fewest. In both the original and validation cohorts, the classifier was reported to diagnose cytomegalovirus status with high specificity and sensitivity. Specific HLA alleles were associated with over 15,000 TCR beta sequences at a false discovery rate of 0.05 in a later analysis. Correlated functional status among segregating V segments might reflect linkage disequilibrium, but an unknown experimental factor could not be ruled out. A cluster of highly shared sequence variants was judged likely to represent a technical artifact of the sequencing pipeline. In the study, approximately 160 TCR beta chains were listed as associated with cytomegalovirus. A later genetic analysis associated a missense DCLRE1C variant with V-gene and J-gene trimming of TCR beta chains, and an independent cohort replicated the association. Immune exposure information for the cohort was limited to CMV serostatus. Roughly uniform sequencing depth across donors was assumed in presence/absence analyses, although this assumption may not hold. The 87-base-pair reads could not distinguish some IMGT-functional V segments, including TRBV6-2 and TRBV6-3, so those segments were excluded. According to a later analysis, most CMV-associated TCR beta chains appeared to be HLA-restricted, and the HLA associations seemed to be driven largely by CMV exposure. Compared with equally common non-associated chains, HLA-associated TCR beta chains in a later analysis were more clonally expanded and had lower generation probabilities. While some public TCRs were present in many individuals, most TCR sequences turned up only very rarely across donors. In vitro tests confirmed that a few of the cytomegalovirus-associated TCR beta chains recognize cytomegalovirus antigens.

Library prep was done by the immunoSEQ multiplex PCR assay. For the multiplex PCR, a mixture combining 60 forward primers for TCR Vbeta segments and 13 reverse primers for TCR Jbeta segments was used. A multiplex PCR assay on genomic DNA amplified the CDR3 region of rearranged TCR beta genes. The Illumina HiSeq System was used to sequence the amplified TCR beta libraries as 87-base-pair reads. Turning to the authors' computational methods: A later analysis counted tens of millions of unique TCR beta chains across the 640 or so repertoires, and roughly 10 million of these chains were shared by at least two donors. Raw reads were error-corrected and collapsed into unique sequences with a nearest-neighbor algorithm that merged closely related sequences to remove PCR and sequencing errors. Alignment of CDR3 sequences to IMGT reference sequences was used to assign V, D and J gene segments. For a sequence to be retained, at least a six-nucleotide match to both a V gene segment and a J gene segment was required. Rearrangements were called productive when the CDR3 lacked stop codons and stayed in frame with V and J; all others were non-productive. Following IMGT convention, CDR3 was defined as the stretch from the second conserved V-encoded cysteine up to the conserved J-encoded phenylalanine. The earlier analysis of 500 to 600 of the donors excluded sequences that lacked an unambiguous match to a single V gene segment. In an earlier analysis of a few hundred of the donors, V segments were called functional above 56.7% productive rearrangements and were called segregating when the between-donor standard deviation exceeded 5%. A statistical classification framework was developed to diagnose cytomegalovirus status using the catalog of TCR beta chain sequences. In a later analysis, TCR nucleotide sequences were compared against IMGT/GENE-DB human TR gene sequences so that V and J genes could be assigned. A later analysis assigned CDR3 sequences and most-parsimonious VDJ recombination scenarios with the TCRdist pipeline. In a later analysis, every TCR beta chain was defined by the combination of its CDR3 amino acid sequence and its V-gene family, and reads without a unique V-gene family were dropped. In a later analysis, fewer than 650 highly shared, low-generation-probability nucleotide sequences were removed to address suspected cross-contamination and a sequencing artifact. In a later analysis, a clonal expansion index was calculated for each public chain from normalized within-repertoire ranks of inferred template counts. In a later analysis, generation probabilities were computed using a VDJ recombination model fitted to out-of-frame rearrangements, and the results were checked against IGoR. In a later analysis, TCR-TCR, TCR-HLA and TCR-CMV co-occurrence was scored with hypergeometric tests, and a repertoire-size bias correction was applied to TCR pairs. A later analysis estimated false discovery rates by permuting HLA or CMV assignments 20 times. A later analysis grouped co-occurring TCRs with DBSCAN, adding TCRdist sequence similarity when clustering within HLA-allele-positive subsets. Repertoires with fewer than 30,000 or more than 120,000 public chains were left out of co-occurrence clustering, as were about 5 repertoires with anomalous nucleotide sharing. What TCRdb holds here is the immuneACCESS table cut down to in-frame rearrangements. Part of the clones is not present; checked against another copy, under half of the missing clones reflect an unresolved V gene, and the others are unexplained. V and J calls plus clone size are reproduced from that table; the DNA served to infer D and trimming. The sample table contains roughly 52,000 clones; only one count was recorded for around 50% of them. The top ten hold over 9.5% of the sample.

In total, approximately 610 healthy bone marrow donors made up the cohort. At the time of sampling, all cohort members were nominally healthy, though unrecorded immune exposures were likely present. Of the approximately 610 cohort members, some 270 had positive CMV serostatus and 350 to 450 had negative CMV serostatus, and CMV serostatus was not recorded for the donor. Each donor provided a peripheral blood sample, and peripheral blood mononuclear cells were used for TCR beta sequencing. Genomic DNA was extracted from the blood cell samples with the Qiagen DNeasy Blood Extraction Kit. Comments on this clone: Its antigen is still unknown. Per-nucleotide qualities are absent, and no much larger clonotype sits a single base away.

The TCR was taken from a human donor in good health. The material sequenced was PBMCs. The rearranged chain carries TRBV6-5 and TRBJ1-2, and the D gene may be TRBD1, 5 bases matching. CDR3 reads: CASSSDRTYGYTF. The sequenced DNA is TGTGCCAGCAGTTCCGACAGAACCTATGGCTACACCTTC.